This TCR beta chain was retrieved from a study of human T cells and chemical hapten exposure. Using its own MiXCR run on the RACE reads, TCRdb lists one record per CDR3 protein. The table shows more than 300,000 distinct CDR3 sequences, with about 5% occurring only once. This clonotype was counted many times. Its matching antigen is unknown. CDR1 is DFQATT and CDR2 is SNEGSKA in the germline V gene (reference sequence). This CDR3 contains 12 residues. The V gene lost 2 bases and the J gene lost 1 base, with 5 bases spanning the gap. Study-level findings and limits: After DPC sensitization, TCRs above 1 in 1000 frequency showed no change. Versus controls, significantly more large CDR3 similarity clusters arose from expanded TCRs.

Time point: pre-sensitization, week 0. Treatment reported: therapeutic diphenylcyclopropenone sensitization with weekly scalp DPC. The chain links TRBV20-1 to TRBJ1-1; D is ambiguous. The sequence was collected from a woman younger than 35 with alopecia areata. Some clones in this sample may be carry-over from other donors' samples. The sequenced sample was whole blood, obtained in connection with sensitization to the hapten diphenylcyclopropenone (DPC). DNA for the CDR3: TGCAGTGCTAGACTAGCGAACACTGAAGCTTTCTTT. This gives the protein CSARLANTEAFF.